Listed below are T cell receptor beta chains from one sample, sequenced in a study of beta chain features in type 1 diabetes. Measured with immunoSEQ multiplex PCR; TCRdb has only the in-frame clones, and not every one. The sample yields 900,000 or so clones, 15% to 20% seen once. The sample taken for sequencing was naive CD4+ T cells from blood. Every receptor here comes from a woman younger than 35 in good health. Both conserved end residues are part of each CDR3. The order of the fields is D gene, V gene, clone size, J gene, CDR3 protein, CDR3 DNA. The D gene is left open where the match is weak. Clone size is not always given. Where it is, it says once, few, many or a class for expanded clones.

d_call: TRBD2; v_call: TRBV9; clone_size: .; j_call: TRBJ2-1; cdr3_aa: CASSLAGVHNEQFF; cdr3_nt: TGTGCCAGCAGCCTAGCGGGAGTACACAATGAGCAGTTCTTC
d_call: .; v_call: TRBV18; clone_size: .; j_call: TRBJ1-3; cdr3_aa: CASSPHANPVRSGNTIYF; cdr3_nt: TGTGCCAGCTCACCCCATGCCAACCCAGTCCGCTCTGGAAACACCATATATTTT
d_call: .; v_call: TRBV18; clone_size: .; j_call: TRBJ2-5; cdr3_aa: CASSSRWAEETQYF; cdr3_nt: TGTGCCAGCTCAAGCCGGTGGGCAGAAGAGACCCAGTACTTC
d_call: .; v_call: TRBV21-1; clone_size: .; j_call: TRBJ2-3; cdr3_aa: CASTPWGTDTQYF; cdr3_nt: TGTGCCAGCACCCCTTGGGGCACAGATACGCAGTATTTT
d_call: .; v_call: TRBV19; clone_size: few; j_call: TRBJ2-5; cdr3_aa: CASSIGQETQYF; cdr3_nt: TGTGCCAGTAGTATAGGGCAAGAGACCCAGTACTTC
d_call: .; v_call: TRBV9; clone_size: .; j_call: TRBJ2-5; cdr3_aa: CASSVGADQETQYF; cdr3_nt: TGTGCCAGCAGCGTAGGGGCGGACCAAGAGACCCAGTACTTC
d_call: .; v_call: TRBV28; clone_size: few; j_call: TRBJ2-1; cdr3_aa: CASSWRGRSYNEQFF; cdr3_nt: TGTGCCAGCAGTTGGCGGGGACGCTCCTACAATGAGCAGTTCTTC
d_call: .; v_call: TRBV28; clone_size: few; j_call: TRBJ2-4; cdr3_aa: CASSPPLGIQYF; cdr3_nt: TGTGCCAGCAGTCCCCCGTTGGGCATTCAGTACTTC
d_call: .; v_call: TRBV23-1; clone_size: few; j_call: TRBJ1-2; cdr3_aa: CASPLRIEGEDFYGYTF; cdr3_nt: TGCGCCAGCCCACTTAGAATCGAGGGGGAGGATTTCTATGGCTACACCTTC
d_call: .; v_call: TRBV19; clone_size: .; j_call: TRBJ2-1; cdr3_aa: CASSRVASEQFF; cdr3_nt: TGTGCCAGTAGTAGGGTAGCTAGTGAGCAGTTCTTC
d_call: TRBD2; v_call: TRBV7-9; clone_size: few; j_call: TRBJ2-5; cdr3_aa: CASSWGLAETQYF; cdr3_nt: TGTGCCAGCAGCTGGGGACTAGCGGAGACCCAGTACTTC
d_call: TRBD2; v_call: TRBV7-6; clone_size: .; j_call: TRBJ2-5; cdr3_aa: CASSSSGETQYF; cdr3_nt: TGTGCCAGCAGCTCTAGCGGGGAGACCCAGTACTTC
d_call: TRBD2; v_call: TRBV28; clone_size: few; j_call: TRBJ2-1; cdr3_aa: CASSLGLAGVLGNEQFF; cdr3_nt: TGTGCCAGCAGTTTAGGGCTAGCGGGAGTCCTTGGCAATGAGCAGTTCTTC
d_call: .; v_call: TRBV28; clone_size: .; j_call: TRBJ1-5; cdr3_aa: CASRAGTGTNQPQHF; cdr3_nt: TGTGCCAGCAGGGCAGGAACGGGGACCAATCAGCCCCAGCATTTT
d_call: .; v_call: TRBV9; clone_size: .; j_call: TRBJ1-2; cdr3_aa: CASSVDGSSGYTF; cdr3_nt: TGTGCCAGCAGCGTAGACGGGAGTTCTGGCTACACCTTC
d_call: TRBD2; v_call: TRBV29-1; clone_size: few; j_call: TRBJ2-3; cdr3_aa: CSSCIAGRTDTQYF; cdr3_nt: TGCAGCTCTTGTATAGCGGGTCGCACAGATACGCAGTATTTT
d_call: .; v_call: TRBV18; clone_size: .; j_call: TRBJ2-1; cdr3_aa: CASSPGGPNEQFF; cdr3_nt: TGTGCCAGCTCACCCGGAGGGCCCAATGAGCAGTTCTTC
d_call: .; v_call: TRBV4-2; clone_size: few; j_call: TRBJ1-2; cdr3_aa: CASSQDPAANYGYTF; cdr3_nt: TGTGCCAGCAGCCAAGATCCGGCAGCTAACTATGGCTACACCTTC
d_call: .; v_call: TRBV7-6; clone_size: .; j_call: TRBJ2-1; cdr3_aa: CASSLAGTLGGNEQFF; cdr3_nt: TGTGCCAGCAGCTTAGCTGGGACACTCGGGGGGAATGAGCAGTTCTTC
d_call: TRBD1; v_call: TRBV4-3; clone_size: once; j_call: TRBJ2-7; cdr3_aa: CASSQGQGAYEQYF; cdr3_nt: TGCGCCAGCAGCCAAGGACAGGGGGCCTACGAGCAGTACTTC
d_call: .; v_call: TRBV5-1; clone_size: .; j_call: TRBJ1-1; cdr3_aa: CASSFAGGLNTEAFF; cdr3_nt: TGCGCCAGCAGCTTTGCAGGTGGGTTGAACACTGAAGCTTTCTTT
d_call: .; v_call: TRBV15; clone_size: .; j_call: TRBJ1-4; cdr3_aa: CATSLQRPDEGLGEKLFF; cdr3_nt: TGTGCCACCAGCCTCCAACGGCCCGACGAGGGGCTAGGTGAAAAACTGTTTTTT
d_call: TRBD1; v_call: TRBV4-1; clone_size: .; j_call: TRBJ1-2; cdr3_aa: CASSPGQGAFRGYTF; cdr3_nt: TGCGCCAGCAGCCCAGGACAGGGGGCATTCAGGGGCTACACCTTC
d_call: .; v_call: TRBV18; clone_size: .; j_call: TRBJ2-2; cdr3_aa: CASSPARQVTNTGELFF; cdr3_nt: TGTGCCAGCTCACCAGCCAGACAGGTGACGAACACCGGGGAGCTGTTTTTT
d_call: .; v_call: TRBV4-3; clone_size: .; j_call: TRBJ1-2; cdr3_aa: CASSQEPLGGGLFGYTF; cdr3_nt: TGCGCCAGCAGCCAAGAGCCCTTGGGAGGGGGACTTTTTGGCTACACCTTC
d_call: .; v_call: TRBV28; clone_size: few; j_call: TRBJ2-7; cdr3_aa: CASSLPAGMSYEQYF; cdr3_nt: TGTGCCAGCAGCCTACCAGCAGGAATGTCCTACGAGCAGTACTTC
d_call: TRBD1; v_call: TRBV6-6; clone_size: few; j_call: TRBJ1-2; cdr3_aa: CASSYARQGLYYGYTF; cdr3_nt: TGTGCCAGCAGTTACGCGAGACAGGGCCTTTATTATGGCTACACCTTC
d_call: TRBD2; v_call: TRBV7-2; clone_size: few; j_call: TRBJ2-7; cdr3_aa: CASSLSGTTAYEQYF; cdr3_nt: TGTGCCAGCAGCTTATCGGGGACTACAGCCTACGAGCAGTACTTC
d_call: TRBD1; v_call: TRBV10-3; clone_size: few; j_call: TRBJ2-1; cdr3_aa: CAISPGTGFYNEQFF; cdr3_nt: TGTGCCATCAGCCCCGGGACAGGATTTTACAATGAGCAGTTCTTC
d_call: TRBD1; v_call: TRBV19; clone_size: few; j_call: TRBJ2-7; cdr3_aa: CASSIRNRGDYEQYF; cdr3_nt: TGTGCCAGTAGTATCCGAAACAGGGGGGACTACGAGCAGTACTTC
d_call: .; v_call: TRBV6-5; clone_size: few; j_call: TRBJ2-3; cdr3_aa: CASSFSFRPQADTQYF; cdr3_nt: TGTGCCAGCAGTTTTAGCTTTCGGCCCCAAGCGGATACGCAGTATTTT
d_call: TRBD2; v_call: TRBV5-6; clone_size: .; j_call: TRBJ2-1; cdr3_aa: CASSLEGLSGSVDEQFF; cdr3_nt: TGTGCCAGCAGCTTGGAAGGGCTGAGCGGGAGTGTCGATGAGCAGTTCTTC
d_call: TRBD1; v_call: TRBV7-9; clone_size: .; j_call: TRBJ1-4; cdr3_aa: CASSRGGGAEKLFF; cdr3_nt: TGTGCCAGCAGCCGAGGGGGCGGCGCTGAAAAACTGTTTTTT
d_call: .; v_call: TRBV2; clone_size: .; j_call: TRBJ1-3; cdr3_aa: CASSVLGNTIYF; cdr3_nt: TGTGCCAGCAGTGTTCTTGGAAACACCATATATTTT
d_call: TRBD2; v_call: TRBV5-1; clone_size: few; j_call: TRBJ2-2; cdr3_aa: CASSPPSGTSGNTGELFF; cdr3_nt: TGCGCCAGCAGCCCCCCGTCCGGGACTAGCGGCAACACCGGGGAGCTGTTTTTT
d_call: .; v_call: TRBV28; clone_size: .; j_call: TRBJ2-7; cdr3_aa: CASSSGTYSYEQYF; cdr3_nt: TGTGCCAGCAGTTCAGGGACCTACTCCTACGAGCAGTACTTC
d_call: TRBD1; v_call: TRBV18; clone_size: .; j_call: TRBJ2-3; cdr3_aa: CASSPLTGTTDTQYF; cdr3_nt: TGTGCCAGCTCACCACTGACAGGGACCACAGATACGCAGTATTTT
d_call: .; v_call: TRBV4-1; clone_size: .; j_call: TRBJ1-5; cdr3_aa: CASSQYQGQPQHF; cdr3_nt: TGCGCCAGCAGCCAATACCAGGGACAGCCCCAGCATTTT
d_call: .; v_call: TRBV5-1; clone_size: few; j_call: TRBJ1-1; cdr3_aa: CASSYDGGAEAFF; cdr3_nt: TGCGCCAGCAGTTACGACGGGGGAGCTGAAGCTTTCTTT
d_call: .; v_call: TRBV5-4; clone_size: .; j_call: TRBJ2-7; cdr3_aa: CASRADGGIAYEQYF; cdr3_nt: TGTGCCAGCAGGGCCGACGGGGGTATTGCCTACGAGCAGTACTTC
d_call: .; v_call: TRBV5-6; clone_size: .; j_call: TRBJ1-5; cdr3_aa: CASSLGGRGYSNQPQHF; cdr3_nt: TGTGCCAGCAGCTTGGGTGGTAGGGGCTATAGCAATCAGCCCCAGCATTTT
d_call: .; v_call: TRBV7-9; clone_size: few; j_call: TRBJ2-7; cdr3_aa: CASQGVGTSYEQYF; cdr3_nt: TGTGCCAGCCAAGGGGTGGGAACCTCCTACGAGCAGTACTTC
d_call: .; v_call: TRBV28; clone_size: once; j_call: TRBJ2-3; cdr3_aa: CASSSRDKDTQYF; cdr3_nt: TGTGCCAGCAGTTCTCGGGACAAGGATACGCAGTATTTT
d_call: TRBD2; v_call: TRBV7-2; clone_size: few; j_call: TRBJ2-1; cdr3_aa: CASSLVALAGVRDEQFF; cdr3_nt: TGTGCCAGCAGCTTAGTCGCACTAGCGGGAGTGCGGGATGAGCAGTTCTTC
d_call: .; v_call: TRBV5-6; clone_size: .; j_call: TRBJ1-5; cdr3_aa: CASSLSGWYSNQPQHF; cdr3_nt: TGTGCCAGCAGCTTGTCCGGGTGGTATAGCAATCAGCCCCAGCATTTT
d_call: .; v_call: TRBV5-1; clone_size: .; j_call: TRBJ2-2; cdr3_aa: CASSLSQGNTGELFF; cdr3_nt: TGCGCCAGCAGCTTGTCACAGGGGAACACCGGGGAGCTGTTTTTT